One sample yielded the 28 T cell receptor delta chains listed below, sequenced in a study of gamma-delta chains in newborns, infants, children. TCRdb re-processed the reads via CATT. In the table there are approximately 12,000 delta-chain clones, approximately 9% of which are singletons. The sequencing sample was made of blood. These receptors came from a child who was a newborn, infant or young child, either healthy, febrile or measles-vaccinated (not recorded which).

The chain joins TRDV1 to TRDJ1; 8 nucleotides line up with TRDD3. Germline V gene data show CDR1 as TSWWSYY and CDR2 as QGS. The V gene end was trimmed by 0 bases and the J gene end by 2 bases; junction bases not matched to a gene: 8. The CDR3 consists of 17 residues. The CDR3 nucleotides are TGTGCTCTTGGGGAACTACTGGGGGCGCCGTGGACCGATAAACTCATCTTT. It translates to CALGELLGAPWTDKLIF.

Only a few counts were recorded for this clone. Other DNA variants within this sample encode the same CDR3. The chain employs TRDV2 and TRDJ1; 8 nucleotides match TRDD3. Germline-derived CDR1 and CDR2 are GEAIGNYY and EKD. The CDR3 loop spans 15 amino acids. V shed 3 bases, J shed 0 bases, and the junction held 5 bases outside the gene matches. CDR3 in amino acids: CACDLLLGDTDKLIF. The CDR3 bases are TGTGCCTGTGACCTTTTACTGGGGGACACCGATAAACTCATCTTT.

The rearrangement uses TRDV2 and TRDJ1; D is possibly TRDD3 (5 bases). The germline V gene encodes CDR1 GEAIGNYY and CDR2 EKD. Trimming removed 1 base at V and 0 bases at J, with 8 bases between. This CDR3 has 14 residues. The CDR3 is CACDTLGHTDKLIF. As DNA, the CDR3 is TGTGCCTGTGACACGTTGGGGCACACCGATAAACTCATCTTT.

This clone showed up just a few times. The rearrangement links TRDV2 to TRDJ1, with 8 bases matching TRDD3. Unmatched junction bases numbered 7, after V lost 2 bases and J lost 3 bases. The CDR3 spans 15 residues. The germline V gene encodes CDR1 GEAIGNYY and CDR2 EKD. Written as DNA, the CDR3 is TGTGCCTGTGACATACTGGGGGCTCCCCCCGATAAACTCATCTTT. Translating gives CACDILGAPPDKLIF.

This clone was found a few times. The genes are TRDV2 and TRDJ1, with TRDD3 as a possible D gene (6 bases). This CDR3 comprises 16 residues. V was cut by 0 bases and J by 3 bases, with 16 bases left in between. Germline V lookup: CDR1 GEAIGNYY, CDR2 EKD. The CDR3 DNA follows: TGTGCCTGTGACACCGTTTCTGGGGCTCCGGCCGATAAACTCATCTTT. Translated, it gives CACDTVSGAPADKLIF.

CDR3 sequence (DNA): TGTGCTCTTGGCTCGTTAGAGGATTACACCGATAAACTCATCTTT. The encoded protein is CALGSLEDYTDKLIF. The chain recombines TRDV1 with TRDJ1, with D unclear. CDR3 length: 15 amino acids. Germline V gene lookup returns CDR1 TSWWSYY and CDR2 QGS. The V gene lost 6 bases and the J gene lost 0 bases, with 14 bases spanning the gap.

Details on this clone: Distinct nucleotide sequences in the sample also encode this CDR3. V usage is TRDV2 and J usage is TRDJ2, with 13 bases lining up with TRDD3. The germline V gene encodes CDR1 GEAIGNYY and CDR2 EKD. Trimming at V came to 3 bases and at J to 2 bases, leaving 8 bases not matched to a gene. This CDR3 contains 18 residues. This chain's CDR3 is CACDPLLGDTPLTAQLFF. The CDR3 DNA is TGTGCCTGTGACCCCCTACTGGGGGATACGCCCTTGACAGCACAACTCTTCTTT.

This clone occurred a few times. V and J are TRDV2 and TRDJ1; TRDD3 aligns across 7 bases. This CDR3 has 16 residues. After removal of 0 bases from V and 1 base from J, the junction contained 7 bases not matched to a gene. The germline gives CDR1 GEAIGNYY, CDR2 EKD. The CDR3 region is CACDTVDGGTTDKLIF. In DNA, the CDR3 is TGTGCCTGTGACACCGTTGATGGGGGAACCACCGATAAACTCATCTTT.

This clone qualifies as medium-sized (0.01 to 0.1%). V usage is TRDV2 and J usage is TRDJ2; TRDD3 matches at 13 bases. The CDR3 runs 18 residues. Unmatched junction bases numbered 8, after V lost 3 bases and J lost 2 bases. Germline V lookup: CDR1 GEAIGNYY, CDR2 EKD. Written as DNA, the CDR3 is TGTGCCTGTGACCGACTGGGGGATACGGAGGCCTTGACAGCACAACTCTTCTTT. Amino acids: CACDRLGDTEALTAQLFF.

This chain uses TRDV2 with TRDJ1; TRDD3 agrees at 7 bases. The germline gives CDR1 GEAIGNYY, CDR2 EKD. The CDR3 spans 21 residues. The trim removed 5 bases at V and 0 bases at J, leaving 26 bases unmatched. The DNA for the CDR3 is TGTGCCTGTGCCTCGATCGGATCACCGATGGGGGGATCCCCGTACACCGATAAACTCATCTTT. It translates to CACASIGSPMGGSPYTDKLIF.

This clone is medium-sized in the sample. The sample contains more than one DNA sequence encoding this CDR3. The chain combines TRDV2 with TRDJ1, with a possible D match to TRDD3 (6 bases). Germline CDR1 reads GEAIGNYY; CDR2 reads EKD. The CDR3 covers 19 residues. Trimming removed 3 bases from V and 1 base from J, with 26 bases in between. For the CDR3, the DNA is TGTGCCTGTGACCCGGTTGGGGGCCCCGCTCTAGGCGGCACCGATAAACTCATCTTT. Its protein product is CACDPVGGPALGGTDKLIF.

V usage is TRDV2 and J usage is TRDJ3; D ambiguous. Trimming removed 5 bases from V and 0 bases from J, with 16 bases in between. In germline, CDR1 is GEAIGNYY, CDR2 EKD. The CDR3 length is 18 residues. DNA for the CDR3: TGTGCCTGTGCCTCCTTGGGTGAGAGCTCCTGGGACACCCGACAGATGTTTTTC. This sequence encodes CACASLGESSWDTRQMFF.

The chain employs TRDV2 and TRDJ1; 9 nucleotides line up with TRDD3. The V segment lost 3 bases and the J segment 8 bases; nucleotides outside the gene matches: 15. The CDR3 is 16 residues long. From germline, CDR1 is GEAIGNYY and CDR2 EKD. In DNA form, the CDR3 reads TGTGCCTGTGACCCTCTGGGGGATTCGGTTTTGAGGAAACTCATCTTT. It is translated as CACDPLGDSVLRKLIF.

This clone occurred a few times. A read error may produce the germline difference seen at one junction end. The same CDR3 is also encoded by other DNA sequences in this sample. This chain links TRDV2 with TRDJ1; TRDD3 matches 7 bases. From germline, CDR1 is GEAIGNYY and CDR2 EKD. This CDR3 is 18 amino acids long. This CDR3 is CACDTVEGDSQYTDKLIF. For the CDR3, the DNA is TGTGCCTGTGACACTGTCGAGGGGGATTCTCAGTACACCGATAAGCTCATCTTT.

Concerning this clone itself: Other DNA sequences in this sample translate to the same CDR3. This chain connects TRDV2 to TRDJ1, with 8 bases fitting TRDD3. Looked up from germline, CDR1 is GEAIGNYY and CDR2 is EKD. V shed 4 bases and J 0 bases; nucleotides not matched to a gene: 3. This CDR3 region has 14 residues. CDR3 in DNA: TGTGCCTGTGATCCACTGGGGGACACCGATAAACTCATCTTT. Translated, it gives CACDPLGDTDKLIF.

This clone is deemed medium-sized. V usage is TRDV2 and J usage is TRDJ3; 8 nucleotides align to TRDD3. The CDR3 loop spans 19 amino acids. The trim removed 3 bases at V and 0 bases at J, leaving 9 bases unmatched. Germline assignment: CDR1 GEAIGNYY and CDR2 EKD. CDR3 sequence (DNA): TGTGCCTGTGACGCTACTGGGGGCTCAAGCTCCTGGGACACCCGACAGATGTTTTTC. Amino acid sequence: CACDATGGSSSWDTRQMFF.

The CDR3: CALGEQTRGSTDKLIF. The CDR3 DNA follows: TGTGCTCTTGGGGAACAAACGAGGGGGTCCACCGATAAACTCATCTTT. V is TRDV1 and J is TRDJ1; maybe TRDD3 (5 bases). Germline V lookup: CDR1 TSWWSYY, CDR2 QGS. The V and J ends lost 1 base and 1 base respectively, with 13 bases between them. The CDR3 covers 16 residues.

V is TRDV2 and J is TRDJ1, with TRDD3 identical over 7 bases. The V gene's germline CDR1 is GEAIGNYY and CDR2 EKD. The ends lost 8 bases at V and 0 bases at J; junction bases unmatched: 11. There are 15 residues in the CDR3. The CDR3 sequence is CAFRLGIDDTDKLIF. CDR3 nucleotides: TGTGCCTTTAGACTGGGGATAGACGACACCGATAAACTCATCTTT.

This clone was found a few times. The chain's CDR3 is CACDTMSGGGSWDTRQMFF. The CDR3 DNA reads as TGTGCCTGTGACACGATGTCTGGGGGCGGATCCTGGGACACCCGACAGATGTTTTTC. This chain uses TRDV2 with TRDJ3; 7 bases align to TRDD3. This CDR3 region has 19 residues. Unmatched junction bases numbered 9, after V lost 1 base and J lost 1 base. Germline CDR1 GEAIGNYY, CDR2 EKD.

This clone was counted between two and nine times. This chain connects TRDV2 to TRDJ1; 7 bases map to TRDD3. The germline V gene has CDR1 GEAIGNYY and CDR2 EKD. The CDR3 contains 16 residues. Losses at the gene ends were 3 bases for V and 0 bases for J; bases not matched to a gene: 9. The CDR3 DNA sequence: TGTGCCTGTGACTTGCTGGGGGCTCAGTACACCGATAAACTCATCTTT. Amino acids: CACDLLGAQYTDKLIF.

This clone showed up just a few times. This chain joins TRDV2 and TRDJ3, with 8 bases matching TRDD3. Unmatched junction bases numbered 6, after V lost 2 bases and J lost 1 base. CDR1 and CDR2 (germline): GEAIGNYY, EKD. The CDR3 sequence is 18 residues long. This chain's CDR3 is CACDMAGGRSWDTRQMFF. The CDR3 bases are TGTGCCTGTGACATGGCTGGGGGAAGGTCCTGGGACACCCGACAGATGTTTTTC.

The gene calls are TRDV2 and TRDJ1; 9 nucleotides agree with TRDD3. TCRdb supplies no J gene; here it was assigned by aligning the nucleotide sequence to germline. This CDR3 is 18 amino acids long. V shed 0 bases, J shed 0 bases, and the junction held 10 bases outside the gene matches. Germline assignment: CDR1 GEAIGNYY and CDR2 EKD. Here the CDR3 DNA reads TGTGCCTGTGACACCGTACTGGGGGACAATCCTTACACCGATAAACTCATCTTT. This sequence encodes CACDTVLGDNPYTDKLIF.

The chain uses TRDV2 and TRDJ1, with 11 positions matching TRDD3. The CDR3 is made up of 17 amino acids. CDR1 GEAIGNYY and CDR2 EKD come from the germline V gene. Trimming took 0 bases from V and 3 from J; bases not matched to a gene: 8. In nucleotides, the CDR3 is TGTGCCTGTGACACCCTTACTGGGGGATATCGGTCCGATAAACTCATCTTT. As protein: CACDTLTGGYRSDKLIF.

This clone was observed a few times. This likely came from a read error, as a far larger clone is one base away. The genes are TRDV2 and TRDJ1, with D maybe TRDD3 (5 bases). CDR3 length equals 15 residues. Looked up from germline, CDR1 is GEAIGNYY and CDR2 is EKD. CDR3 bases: TGTGCCTGTGACTCCCTAATGGGGCCTGCCGATAAACACATCTTT. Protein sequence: CACDSLMGPADKHIF.

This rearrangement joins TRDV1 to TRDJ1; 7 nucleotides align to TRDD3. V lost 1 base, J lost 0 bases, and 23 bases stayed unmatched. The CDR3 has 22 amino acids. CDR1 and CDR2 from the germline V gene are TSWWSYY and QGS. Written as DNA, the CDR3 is TGTGCTCTTGGGGAACGGTTTAGACCAAACTGGGGTCCCTCGGGAGACACCGATAAACTCATCTTT. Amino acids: CALGERFRPNWGPSGDTDKLIF.

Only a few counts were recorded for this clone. The CDR3 loop is CACDLLGDTGTDKLIF. CDR3 in DNA: TGTGCCTGTGACTTACTGGGGGATACGGGCACCGATAAACTCATCTTT. This chain links TRDV2 with TRDJ1; 13 bases match TRDD3. Germline trimming cut 3 bases from V and 1 base from J; bases unmatched to any gene: 4. CDR3 length: 16 residues. The V gene's germline CDR1 is GEAIGNYY and CDR2 EKD.

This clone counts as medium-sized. CDR3 sequence (DNA): TGTGCCTGTGACACCCCCTGGCTGGGGGATTCGACCGATAAACTCATCTTT. It yields the protein CACDTPWLGDSTDKLIF. The genes are TRDV2 and TRDJ1; 9 bases map to TRDD3. CDR3 length: 17 amino acids. Germline CDR1 GEAIGNYY, CDR2 EKD. The trim removed 0 bases at V and 2 bases at J, leaving 9 bases unmatched.

The CDR3 DNA follows: TGTGCCTGTGACCCCGTTGTACTGGGGGATGCCTCGTACACCGATAAACTCATCTTT. It is translated as CACDPVVLGDASYTDKLIF. V gene TRDV2 combines with J gene TRDJ1; 10 positions match TRDD3. The CDR3 is made up of 19 amino acids. Germline values: CDR1 GEAIGNYY, CDR2 EKD. V lost 3 bases to trimming and J lost 0 bases; unmatched junction nucleotides: 15.